The clone carrying this TCR beta chain was observed a handful of times. As yet, its antigen is unknown. One entry per CDR3 protein results from TCRdb running MiXCR on the reads. The sample has roughly 640,000 distinct CDR3 sequences, roughly a quarter seen once; the top ten hold 8%. The data stem from a study of T cell repertoires in cytomegalovirus infection. Study context: CMV infection together with matching HLA type was indicated by public TCR beta signatures.

Deletions cut 2 bases from V and 9 bases from J, with 8 bases between. CDR1 MDHEN and CDR2 SYDVKM come from the germline V gene. This CDR3 is 12 amino acids long. Study-wide points: Clonotypes of TCR beta that were HLA-C-restricted and CMV-specific dominated the ex vivo response. Frequencies of public TCR beta families were cumulated, and this identified carriers of CMV plus the relevant HLA.

The chain links TRBV28 to TRBJ2-1, with D unresolved. The receptor was isolated from a human donor in good health (CMV status not recorded). Some clones in this sample may be carry-over from other donors' samples. Specimen: CD8+ T cells from PBMCs. CDR3 coding DNA: TGTGCCAGCAGTTTAATGGGATTTGAGCAGTTCTTC. It specifies CASSLMGFEQFF.